This T cell receptor (beta chain) was sequenced for a study of PD-L1 blockade in urothelial cancer. About the research overall: A median roughly 140,000 T cells were found in blood samples.

Clones were sequenced by immunoSEQ multiplex PCR, and TCRdb holds only the in-frame ones, with some missing. The repertoire holds about 95,000 clones, with 90% as singletons. The study, taken as a whole, reports: Below-median pretreatment blood TCR clonality predicted better survival. Those with durable benefit had larger increases in tumor-associated blood clones at 3 weeks.

The time point was: pretreatment peripheral blood. Locally advanced or metastatic urothelial carcinoma was diagnosed in the patients. Trimming shortened V by 1 base and J by 3 bases, and 9 bases separated the two germline ends. CDR3 length: 14 residues. Germline-derived CDR1 and CDR2 are SGHTA and FQGNSA. This clone has more than one count but fewer than ten. Antigen: not known. The sequencing here drew on PBMCs, taken around atezolizumab (anti-PD-L1) treatment. The TCR sequence derives from a man in his sixties with urothelial cancer. The V and J genes are TRBV7-2 and TRBJ1-2; D not resolved. The CDR3 nucleotides read TGTGCCAGCAGCTTAGGGAGGAGCGACTATGGCTACACCTTC. It specifies CASSLGRSDYGYTF.